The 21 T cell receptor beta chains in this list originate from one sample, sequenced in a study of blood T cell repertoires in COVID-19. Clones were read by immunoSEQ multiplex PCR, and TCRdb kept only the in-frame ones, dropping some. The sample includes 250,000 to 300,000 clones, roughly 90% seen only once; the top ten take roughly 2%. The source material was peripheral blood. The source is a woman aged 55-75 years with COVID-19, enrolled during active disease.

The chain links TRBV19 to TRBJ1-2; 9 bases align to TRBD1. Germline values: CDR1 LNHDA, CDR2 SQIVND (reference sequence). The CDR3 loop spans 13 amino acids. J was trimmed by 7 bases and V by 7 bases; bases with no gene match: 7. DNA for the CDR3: TGTGCCAGTATGTGGGGGACAGGGTTTGGCTACACCTTC. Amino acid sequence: CASMWGTGFGYTF.

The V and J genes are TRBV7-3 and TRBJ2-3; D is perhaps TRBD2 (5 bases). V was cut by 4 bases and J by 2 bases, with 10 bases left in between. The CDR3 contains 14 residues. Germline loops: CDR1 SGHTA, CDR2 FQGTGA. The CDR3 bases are TGTGCCAGCAGCTCCGGGATTAACACAGATACGCAGTATTTT. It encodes CASSSGINTDTQYF.

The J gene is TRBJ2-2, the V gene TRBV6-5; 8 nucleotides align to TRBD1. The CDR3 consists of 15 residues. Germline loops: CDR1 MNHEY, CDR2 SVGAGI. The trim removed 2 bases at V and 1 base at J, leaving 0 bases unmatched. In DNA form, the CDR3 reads TGTGCCAGCAGTTACGGACAGGGGAACACCGGGGAGCTGTTTTTT. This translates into CASSYGQGNTGELFF.

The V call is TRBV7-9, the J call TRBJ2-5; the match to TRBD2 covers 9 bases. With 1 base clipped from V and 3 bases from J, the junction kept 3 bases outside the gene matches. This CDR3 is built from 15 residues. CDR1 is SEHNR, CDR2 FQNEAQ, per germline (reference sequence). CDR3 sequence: CASSLVPSGKETQYF. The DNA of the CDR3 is TGTGCCAGCAGCTTAGTGCCTAGCGGGAAAGAGACCCAGTACTTC.

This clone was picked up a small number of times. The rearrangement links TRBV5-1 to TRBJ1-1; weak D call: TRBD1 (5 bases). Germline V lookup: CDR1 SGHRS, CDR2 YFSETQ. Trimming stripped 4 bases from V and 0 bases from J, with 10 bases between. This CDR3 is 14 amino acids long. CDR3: CASSPDSMNTEAFF. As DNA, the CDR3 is TGCGCCAGCAGCCCCGACAGCATGAACACTGAAGCTTTCTTT.

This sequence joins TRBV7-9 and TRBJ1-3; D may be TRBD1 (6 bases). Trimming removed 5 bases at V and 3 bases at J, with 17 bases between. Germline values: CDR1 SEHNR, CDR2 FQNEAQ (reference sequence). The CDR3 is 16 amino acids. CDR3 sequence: CASSDTGPRYGNTIYF. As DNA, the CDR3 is TGTGCCAGCAGCGATACAGGGCCTCGCTATGGAAACACCATATATTTT.

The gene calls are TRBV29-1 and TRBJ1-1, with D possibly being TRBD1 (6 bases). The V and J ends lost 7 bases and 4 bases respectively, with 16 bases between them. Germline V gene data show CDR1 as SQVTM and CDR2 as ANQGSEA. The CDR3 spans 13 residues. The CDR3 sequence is CSAEGVGSTEAFF. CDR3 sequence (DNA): TGCAGCGCCGAGGGGGTGGGGAGCACTGAAGCTTTCTTT.

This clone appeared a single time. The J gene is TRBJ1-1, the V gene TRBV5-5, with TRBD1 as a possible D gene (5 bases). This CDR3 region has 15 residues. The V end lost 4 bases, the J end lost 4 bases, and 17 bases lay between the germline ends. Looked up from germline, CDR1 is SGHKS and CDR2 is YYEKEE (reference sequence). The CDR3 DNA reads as TGTGCCAGCAGCCGGGAGGCAGGGAGCCTCACTGAAGCTTTCTTT. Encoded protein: CASSREAGSLTEAFF.

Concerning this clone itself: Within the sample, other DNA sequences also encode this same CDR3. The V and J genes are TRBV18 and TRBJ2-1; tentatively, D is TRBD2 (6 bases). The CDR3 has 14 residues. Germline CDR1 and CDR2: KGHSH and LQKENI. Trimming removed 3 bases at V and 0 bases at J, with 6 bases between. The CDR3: CASSPGSSYNEQFF. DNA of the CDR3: TGTGCCAGCTCACCCGGGAGCTCCTACAATGAGCAGTTCTTC.

The CDR3 reads CASSPDIYGYTF. CDR3 bases: TGTGCCAGCAGTCCAGACATCTATGGCTACACCTTC. This chain uses TRBV12-3 or TRBV12-4 with TRBJ1-2; no clear D gene. V was trimmed by 5 bases and J by 4 bases, leaving 8 bases between them. The CDR3 sequence is 12 residues long.

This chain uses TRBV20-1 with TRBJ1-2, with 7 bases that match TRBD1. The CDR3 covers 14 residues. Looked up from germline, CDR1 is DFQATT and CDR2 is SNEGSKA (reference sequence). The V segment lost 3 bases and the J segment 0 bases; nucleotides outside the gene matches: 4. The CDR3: CSASRDSSNYGYTF. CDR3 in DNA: TGCAGTGCTAGTAGGGACAGTTCTAACTATGGCTACACCTTC.

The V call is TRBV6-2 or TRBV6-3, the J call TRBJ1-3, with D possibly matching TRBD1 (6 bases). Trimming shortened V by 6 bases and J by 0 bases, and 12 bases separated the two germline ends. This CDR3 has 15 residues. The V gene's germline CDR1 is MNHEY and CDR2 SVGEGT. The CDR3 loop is CASSRGQFSGNTIYF. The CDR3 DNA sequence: TGTGCCAGCAGCCGAGGACAGTTCTCTGGAAACACCATATATTTT.

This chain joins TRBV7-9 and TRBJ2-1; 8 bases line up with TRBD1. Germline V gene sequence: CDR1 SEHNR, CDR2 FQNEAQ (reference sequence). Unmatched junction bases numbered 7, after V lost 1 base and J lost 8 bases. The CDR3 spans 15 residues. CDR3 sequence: CASSLDGQGGDEQFF. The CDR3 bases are TGTGCCAGCAGCTTAGATGGACAGGGAGGCGATGAGCAGTTCTTC.

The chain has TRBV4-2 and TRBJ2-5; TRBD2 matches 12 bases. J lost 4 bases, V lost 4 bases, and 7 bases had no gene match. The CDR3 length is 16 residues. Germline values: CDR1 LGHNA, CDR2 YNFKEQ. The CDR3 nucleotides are TGTGCCAGCAGCCGATCTAGCGGGGGGGCTCCAGAGACCCAGTACTTC. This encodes CASSRSSGGAPETQYF.

The CDR3 DNA is TGTGCCAGCAGCTTGGAGACAGGTGGGGCGGCTGAAGCTTTCTTT. It is translated as CASSLETGGAAEAFF. The chain has TRBV5-4 and TRBJ1-1, with D perhaps matching TRBD1 (6 bases). CDR1 SGHNT and CDR2 YYREEE come from the germline V gene (reference sequence). Deletions cut 0 bases from V and 6 bases from J, with 15 bases between. This CDR3 spans 15 amino acids.

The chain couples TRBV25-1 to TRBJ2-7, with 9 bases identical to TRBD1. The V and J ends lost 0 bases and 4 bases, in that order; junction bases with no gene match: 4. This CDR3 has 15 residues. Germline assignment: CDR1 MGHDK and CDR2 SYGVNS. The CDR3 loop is CASSEYGTGPYEQYF. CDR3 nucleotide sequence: TGTGCCAGCAGTGAATATGGGACAGGGCCTTACGAGCAGTACTTC.

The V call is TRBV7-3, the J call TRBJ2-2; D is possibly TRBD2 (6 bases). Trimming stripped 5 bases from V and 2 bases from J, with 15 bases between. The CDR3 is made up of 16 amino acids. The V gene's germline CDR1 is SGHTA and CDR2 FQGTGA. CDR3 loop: CASSPAGGSNTGELFF. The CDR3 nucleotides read TGTGCCAGCAGCCCGGCCGGAGGGAGCAACACCGGGGAGCTGTTTTTT.

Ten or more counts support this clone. DNA for the CDR3: TGTGCCAGCAGCCTCAAAAGCGGAGGTACTGAAGCTTTCTTT. Protein: CASSLKSGGTEAFF. This chain joins TRBV3-1 (or the pseudogene TRBV3-2) and TRBJ1-1; D is unclear. Trimming shortened V by 4 bases and J by 5 bases, and 14 bases separated the two germline ends. CDR1 and CDR2 (germline): LGHDT, YNNKEL (reference sequence). The CDR3 totals 14 residues.

The CDR3: CASSPTGRKGYGYTF. The CDR3 nucleotides read TGTGCCAGCAGTCCGACGGGGAGAAAAGGCTATGGCTACACCTTC. The chain combines TRBV6-5 with TRBJ1-2; D is uncertain. Germline CDR1 and CDR2: MNHEY and SVGAGI. V was cut by 5 bases and J by 4 bases, with 17 bases left in between. CDR3 length: 15 residues.

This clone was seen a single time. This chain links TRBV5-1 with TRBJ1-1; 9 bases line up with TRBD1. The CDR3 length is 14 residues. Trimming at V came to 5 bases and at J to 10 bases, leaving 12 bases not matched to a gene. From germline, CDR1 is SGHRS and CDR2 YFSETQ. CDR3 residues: CASRPLTGGAGAFF. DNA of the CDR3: TGCGCCAGCAGGCCGCTAACAGGGGGCGCGGGAGCTTTCTTT.

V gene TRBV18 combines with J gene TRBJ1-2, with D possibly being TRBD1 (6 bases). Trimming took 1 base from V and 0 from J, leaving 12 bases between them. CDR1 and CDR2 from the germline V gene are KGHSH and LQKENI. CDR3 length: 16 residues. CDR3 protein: CASSPQVQGANYGYTF. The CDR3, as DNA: TGTGCCAGCTCACCACAGGTACAGGGAGCTAACTATGGCTACACCTTC. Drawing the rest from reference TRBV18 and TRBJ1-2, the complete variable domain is NAGVMQNPRHLVRRRGQEARLRCSPMKGHSHVYWYRQLPEEGLKFMVYLQKENIIDESGMPKERFSAEFPKEGPSILRIQQVVRGDSAAYFCASSPQVQGANYGYTFGSGTRLTVV.